This passage covers 13 T cell receptor beta chains from one sample sequenced in a study of regulatory T cells in long-lasting Graves disease. Specified time point: persistent/refractory GD, antithyroid drugs over 5 years with positive TRAb. PBMCs provided the RNA from which the TCR library was made. Arm-PCR of CDR3 regions with iRepertoire HTBI primers generated TCR beta libraries. TCRdb redid the calling of the multiplex PCR reads with MiXCR, one entry per CDR3 protein. The sample gives some 370,000 distinct CDR3 sequences, about a fifth of which show up once; around 20% is in the top ten. This specimen consisted of peripheral blood mononuclear cells (PBMCs), obtained when the disease was refractory, from a patient treated with antithyroid drugs. The source is a female donor with Graves disease.

At least ten counts were recorded for this clonotype. The chain joins TRBV2 to TRBJ1-2; maybe TRBD1 (5 bases). The length of the CDR3 is 14 residues. The germline CDR1 and CDR2 sequences are SNHLY and FYNNEI. V lost 4 bases to trimming and J lost 6 bases, with 15 bases between them. The CDR3, as DNA: TGTGCCAGCAGTGGGGAACCCGGGGGAGATGGCTACACCTTC. The encoded protein is CASSGEPGGDGYTF.

This clonotype was counted many times. The chain has TRBV12-3 or TRBV12-4 and TRBJ2-2, with D possibly TRBD2 on 6 matching bases. The CDR3 extends over 13 amino acids. Trimming removed 2 bases at V and 7 bases at J, with 8 bases between. The CDR3 sequence: CASSLREFGELFF. The CDR3 region has the DNA TGTGCCAGCAGTTTACGGGAGTTCGGGGAGCTGTTTTTT.

Notes on this clonotype: Being one base from a much bigger clone, this may be a read error. The CDR3 DNA reads as TGTGCCGGCAGCCCTCAGAATCTCAGGGGCAGTATAACTAATGAAAAACTGTTTTTT. It yields the protein CAGSPQNLRGSITNEKLFF. This rearrangement joins TRBV7-8 to TRBJ1-4; tentative D call: TRBD1 (6 bases). This CDR3 has 19 amino acids. Germline lookup yields CDR1 SGHVS and CDR2 FQNEAQ. Variable domain in full (rest from reference TRBV7-8 and TRBJ1-4): GAGVSQSPRYKVAKRGQDVALRCDPISGHVSLFWYQQALGQGPEFLTYFQNEAQLDKSGLPSDRFFAERPEGSVSTLKIQRTQQEDSAVYLCAGSPQNLRGSITNEKLFFGSGTQLSVL.

In this sample, this clonotype turned up a few times. The rearrangement uses TRBV6-1 and TRBJ1-5, with TRBD1 as a possible D gene (6 bases). The CDR3 loop spans 15 amino acids. Deletions cut 7 bases from V and 6 bases from J, with 19 bases between. Germline V gives CDR1 MNHNS, CDR2 SASEGT. Here the CDR3 reads CASKGWLGGVQPQHF. In DNA, the CDR3 is TGTGCCAGCAAAGGATGGTTGGGGGGCGTTCAGCCCCAGCATTTT.

This clonotype has only a few counts. The rearrangement joins TRBV28 to TRBJ2-2, with D tentatively TRBD2 (6 bases). Germline V lookup: CDR1 MDHEN, CDR2 SYDVKM. Trimming pared 4 bases from V and 3 bases from J, leaving 12 bases between. The CDR3 is made up of 15 amino acids. The CDR3 DNA reads TGTGCCAGCAGTTCGGGGACTTTCCACACCGGGGAGCTGTTTTTT. It is translated as CASSSGTFHTGELFF.

This chain joins TRBV7-6 and TRBJ2-1, with 7 bases that match TRBD2. This CDR3 has 15 amino acids. The V and J ends lost 5 bases and 3 bases, in that order; junction bases with no gene match: 7. Germline V gene sequence: CDR1 SGHVS, CDR2 FNYEAQ. The CDR3 bases are TGTGCCAGCAGCCCCCGGCTAGCGGTCTACAATGAGCAGTTCTTC. This sequence encodes CASSPRLAVYNEQFF.

The J gene is TRBJ1-6, the V gene TRBV27; D gene uncertain. V lost 2 bases and J 3 bases, leaving 8 bases between the germline ends. Looked up from germline, CDR1 is MNHEY and CDR2 is SMNVEV (reference sequence). CDR3 length equals 15 residues. CDR3 sequence: CASSLGYNYNSPLHF. As DNA, the CDR3 is TGTGCCAGCAGTTTAGGCTACAACTATAATTCACCCCTCCACTTT.

This rearrangement joins TRBV7-9 to TRBJ1-4, with 7 bases identical to TRBD1. This CDR3 has 14 residues. V shed 3 bases, J shed 6 bases, and the junction held 4 bases outside the gene matches. Germline CDR1 SEHNR, CDR2 FQNEAQ (reference sequence). CDR3 sequence: CASSFAGTDEKLFF. The CDR3 bases are TGTGCCAGCAGCTTCGCCGGGACAGATGAAAAACTGTTTTTT.

This clonotype has a count of ten or more. This chain joins TRBV20-1 and TRBJ2-7; the D gene is possibly TRBD2 (6 bases). Germline V gene data show CDR1 as DFQATT and CDR2 as SNEGSKA (reference sequence). The CDR3 is made up of 14 amino acids. Trimming removed 4 bases from V and 4 bases from J, with 17 bases in between. As DNA, the CDR3 is TGCAGTGCTACCGGTGATGCGGGGAGGTACGAGCAGTACTTC. Translation gives CSATGDAGRYEQYF.

The J gene is TRBJ2-3, the V gene TRBV28; 9 bases align to TRBD2. This CDR3 comprises 16 residues. The V gene's germline CDR1 is MDHEN and CDR2 SYDVKM. V gave up 5 bases and J gave up 5 bases; unmatched junction bases: 11. CDR3 protein: CASSPTAREGLDTQYF. The CDR3 DNA reads as TGTGCCAGCAGTCCGACGGCGCGGGAGGGTTTAGATACGCAGTATTTT.

The chain recombines TRBV7-8 with TRBJ1-5, with TRBD1 identical over 8 bases. Germline V lookup: CDR1 SGHVS, CDR2 FQNEAQ. Germline trimming cut 1 base from V and 4 bases from J; bases unmatched to any gene: 9. The CDR3 extends over 17 amino acids. The chain's CDR3 is CASSLDRTGRGNQPQHF. DNA of the CDR3: TGTGCCAGCAGCTTAGATCGGACAGGGAGGGGTAATCAGCCCCAGCATTTT.

The rearrangement uses TRBV5-1 and TRBJ2-6, with D possibly called TRBD1 or TRBD2 (6 bases each). Germline CDR1 is SGHRS and CDR2 is YFSETQ. V gave up 0 bases and J gave up 4 bases, with 17 bases separating them. The CDR3 sequence is 18 residues long. This chain's CDR3 is CASSLGGLEGAGANVLTF. The CDR3 coding sequence is TGCGCCAGCAGCTTGGGGGGGCTGGAGGGTGCCGGGGCCAACGTCCTGACTTTC.

This clonotype has just a few counts. The CDR3 loop is CASTSSSGARAGELFF. The CDR3, as DNA: TGTGCCAGCACCTCCTCATCCGGGGCCAGAGCCGGGGAGCTGTTTTTT. The chain uses TRBV27 and TRBJ2-2, with D perhaps assigned TRBD1 or TRBD2 (5 bases each). This CDR3 contains 16 residues. Trimming shortened V by 7 bases and J by 6 bases, and 21 bases separated the two germline ends. Germline CDR1 MNHEY, CDR2 SMNVEV (reference sequence).